This T cell receptor (beta chain) was identified in a study of shared clonotypes between healthy human individuals. This clone was seen a single time. Its antigen is not known. Germline CDR1 and CDR2: SNHLY and FYNNEI. The CDR3 extends over 16 amino acids. The junction had 14 bases not matched to a gene; V was cut back by 6 bases and J by 4 bases. Repertoires were generated with immunoSEQ multiplex PCR, while TCRdb's copy carries only in-frame clones and drops some. This table has about 380,000 clones, just over 95% appearing once. Study findings and constraints: Non-shared clonotypes had lower generation probabilities than clonotypes shared by all four sorted-subset donors. Investigators expected sequencing depth to affect clonotype sharing among donors.

The chain links TRBV2 to TRBJ1-2; 7 nucleotides match TRBD1. Sequenced input: memory CD8+ T cells sorted from blood. Subset: CD45RO+ cells pooled with CCR7-negative TemRA cells. The origin of this receptor is a man aged 25 to 45 in good health. DNA for the CDR3: TGTGCCAGCAGGGCCTCCGGGACAGAACTTGCCTATGGCTACACCTTC. Translated, it gives CASRASGTELAYGYTF.